This T cell receptor beta chain was sequenced for a study of identical twins listed by TCRdb under 2016. Notes on the research overall: To test whether fetal clonotypes persist, the study used deep sequencing on TCR alpha and beta repertoires from monozygotic twins, unrelated adults of various ages, and cord blood. To rule out contamination, replicate twin experiments were performed at different times with different library preparation protocols. Beyond this particular receptor, the publication reports: A weaker excess of twin sharing was found in beta out-of-frame sequences because the signal-to-noise ratio was lowered by fewer shared sequences. Zero-insertion analyses could be partly confounded by invariant T cells such as MAIT and iNKT, although diverse VJ usage argued against such confounding for most clonotypes. Compared with coincidental sharing between unrelated individuals, an excess of low generation-probability sequences was observed among out-of-frame TCR alpha sequences shared between twins. Out-of-frame TCR alpha sharing in monozygotic twins was systematically underestimated by recombination models, whereas sharing between unrelated individuals was in agreement with the recombination models. Because the same donors could not be followed over many years, the conclusions depended on cross-sectional statistical analysis. Abundant cord blood beta clonotypes carried fewer insertions; young adult naive repertoires showed a weaker similar trend, while memory repertoires showed none.

Every donor was a healthy Caucasian. Three unrelated non-twin adults were also sequenced: a male aged 18 to 30, a male aged 50 to 60 and a female aged 50 to 60. Using Miltenyi CD45RO+ enrichment and human naive T-cell isolation kits, memory (CD45RO+) and naive T cells were isolated from PBMC. The method behind the library was 5' RACE. Instrument on record: Illumina HiSeq 2000. A universal primer binding site was added through template switching, and the final cDNA carried a unique molecular identifier so that TCR cDNA molecules could be counted accurately. Specific primers in the conserved constant-segment region were used to synthesize first-strand cDNA for TCR alpha and beta chains. To control for contamination, each cDNA library was double barcoded with a SMART-Mk sample barcode plus Illumina barcodes. TruSeq adapter sequences and Illumina sample barcodes were added in two successive PCR steps. Sequencing of the TCR alpha and beta cDNA libraries was done on the Illumina HiSeq platform using custom primers. Under the source paper's analysis protocol: MiGEC was used to process raw reads and extract unique molecular identifiers, and MiXCR was used to find CDR3 positions. Recombination models were inferred per individual with the repgenHMM and IGoR tools using an EM algorithm. The tcR package in R was used for shared clonotype analysis, with sharing normalized by the product of cloneset sizes. Out-of-frame nonproductive sequences were analyzed to study raw recombination free of thymic and clonal selection effects. Using fastp at Q25 and MiXCR, TCRdb reprocessed the public reads and kept productive beta chains. Duplicate CDR3 protein sequences are folded into a single record with the most common DNA and genes. The V and J calls and clone size are TCRdb's, not the authors'. The sample table lists 690,000 or so distinct CDR3 sequences, roughly 6.2% of them with a count of one. Of the sample, roughly 1.6% is held by the ten largest clones.

The germline V gene (reference sequence) sets CDR1 to GTSNPN and CDR2 to SVGIG. At the junction V is shortened by 3 bases and J by 4 bases, with 13 bases in between. CDR3 length: 13 amino acids, cysteine to phenylalanine. Only the CDR3 part of the read is kept: 39 bases, read in frame from the first base. This clonotype came up a few times. Its antigen is unknown. The sample holds no much larger clone one base away, and base qualities are not on file. This clonotype was obtained from a man between 18 and 35 years old in good health. The chain uses TRBV30 and TRBJ2-7; the D gene is perhaps TRBD1 or TRBD2, each of them matching over 5 bases. What was sequenced was naive T cells sorted from blood. The intended sense of this specimen's cell subset or site label: cells isolated with a human naive T-cell isolation kit. The CDR3 corresponds to CAWRRAGWYEQYF. The nucleotide sequence is TGTGCCTGGAGGAGGGCAGGGTGGTACGAGCAGTACTTC.